This record concerns one TCR beta chain sequence. This CDR3 spans 13 amino acids. Germline V gene data show CDR1 as MGHRA and CDR2 as YSYEKL. The V end was cut by 4 bases, the J end by 0 bases, with 6 bases between. Data came from immunoSEQ multiplex PCR; TCRdb stores just in-frame clones and leaves some out. Of roughly 420,000 clones listed, around 87% are singletons. The data were obtained in a study of Ad26.COV2.S vaccination and SARS-CoV-2 variants. In the study overall: The authors gave Ad26.COV2.S intramuscularly, either once or twice 56 days apart.

Treatment defined: about 20 received Ad26.COV2.S at low or high dose, single or two shots; about 5 received placebo; per-sample allocation not given. On day 63 after the first injection, vaccine and placebo recipients gave samples. The chain joins TRBV4-1 to TRBJ1-1; no clear D. The material sequenced was peripheral blood, taken in a trial of Ad26.COV2.S vaccine versus placebo. This TCR derives from a person between 18 and 59 years old who received the Ad26.COV2.S COVID-19 vaccine or a placebo. CDR3 in amino acids: CASSPSVNTEAFF. The CDR3 DNA reads as TGCGCCAGCAGCCCGTCAGTGAACACTGAAGCTTTCTTT.